This record looks at one T cell receptor (beta chain) sequence and its context. Its antigen is not known. While the first cohort had about 610 subjects, the donors belonged to the separate validation cohort of over a hundred subjects. The source of the sample is a study of cytomegalovirus exposure and HLA in healthy donors. Study observations and caveats: Cytomegalovirus-associated status was assigned to 164 TCR beta chains.

The protocol was immunoSEQ multiplex PCR, while the TCRdb copy is restricted to in-frame clones and leaves out a portion. The table includes over 200,000 clones, around four fifths detected once. This CDR3 is 15 amino acids long. V was clipped by 0 bases and J by 0 bases, with 9 bases between them. CDR1 MNHNY and CDR2 SVGAGI come from the germline V gene (reference sequence). The chain combines TRBV6-6 with TRBJ2-7; D call uncertain. Sequencing input: PBMCs. The TCR was taken from a woman aged 18-29 years in good health and CMV-seronegative. CDR3 DNA: TGTGCCAGCAGTTACTCCGGGCAGGTCTCCTACGAGCAGTACTTC. Protein sequence: CASSYSGQVSYEQYF.